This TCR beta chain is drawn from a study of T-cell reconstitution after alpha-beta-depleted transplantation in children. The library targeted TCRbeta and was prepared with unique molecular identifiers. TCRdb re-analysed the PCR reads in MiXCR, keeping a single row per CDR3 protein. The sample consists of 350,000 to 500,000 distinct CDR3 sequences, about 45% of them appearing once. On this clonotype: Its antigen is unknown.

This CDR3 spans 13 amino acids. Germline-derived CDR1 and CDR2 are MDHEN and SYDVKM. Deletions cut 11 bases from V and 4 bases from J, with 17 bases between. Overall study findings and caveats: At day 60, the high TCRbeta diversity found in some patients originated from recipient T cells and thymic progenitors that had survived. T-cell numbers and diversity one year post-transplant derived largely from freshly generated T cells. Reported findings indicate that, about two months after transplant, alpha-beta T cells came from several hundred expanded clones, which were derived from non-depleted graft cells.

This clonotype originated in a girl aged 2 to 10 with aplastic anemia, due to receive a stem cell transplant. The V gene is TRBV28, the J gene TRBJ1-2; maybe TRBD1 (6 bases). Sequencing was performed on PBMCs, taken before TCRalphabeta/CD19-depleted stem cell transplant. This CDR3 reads CAGGGGRSYGYTF. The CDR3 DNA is TGTGCCGGCGGAGGGGGTAGGAGCTATGGCTACACCTTC.